A few counts support the clone carrying this TCR beta chain. Its antigen is unidentified. This record belongs to a study of T cells in Graves' hyperthyroidism and ophthalmopathy. Findings of the study overall: Ophthalmopathy was model-predicted a median about 6.7 months pre-onset. Most clonotypes expanded in thyroid above 0.001 were likewise present in blood.

RNA transcripts yielded amplified TCR beta CDR3 regions. The primer set for the first-round RT-PCR of the TCR CDR3 was HTBI. TCRdb processed the multiplex PCR reads anew with MiXCR; each CDR3 protein has one entry. Of hundreds of thousands of distinct CDR3 sequences listed, 14% to 15% were seen once; the top ten hold over 3.5%. The CDR3 length is 12 residues. Deletions cut 7 bases from V and 5 bases from J, with 10 bases between. Clinicians diagnosed patients from clinical symptoms, serum thyroxine and TRAb, thyroid ultrasound and orbital computed tomography. This TCR came from a woman in her thirties or forties with Graves' ophthalmopathy. The genes are TRBV12-3 or TRBV12-4 and TRBJ2-3; D remains unclear. Material for sequencing was blood. The CDR3 DNA reads as TGTGCCAGCACCCCCGGGCTAGATACGCAGTATTTT. The encoded protein is CASTPGLDTQYF.